The rows below give T cell receptor beta chains drawn from one sample of a study of T-cell reconstitution after alpha-beta-depleted transplantation in children. TCRdb independently ran MiXCR on the PCR reads; one entry per CDR3 protein. The sample lists 700,000 to 850,000 distinct CDR3 sequences, roughly 15% occurring once. The sample was PBMCs, mostly from graft donor cells, taken 360 days after TCRalphabeta/CD19-depleted stem cell transplant. All receptors derive from a male patient aged 5 to 17 who had a stem cell transplant for acute lymphoblastic leukemia, so the T cells may come from the graft donor. CDR3s leave out the opening cysteine and the closing phenylalanine or tryptophan. The order of the fields is clone size, V gene, J gene, CDR3 protein. Some rows have no size entry. The others give once, few or many, or a class for an expanded clone.

>few|TRBV9|TRBJ2-5
ASSALAGGLETQY
>NA|TRBV9|TRBJ1-1
ASSVAGHTEAF
>NA|TRBV5-5|TRBJ1-2
ASSGTGGAVYGYT
>NA|TRBV12-3/TRBV12-4|TRBJ1-1
VSSLVDSWNTEAF
>NA|TRBV5-1|TRBJ2-1
ASSYDGQGGNEQF
>few|TRBV5-1|TRBJ1-2
ASSRFSPGGSNYGYT
>few|TRBV12-3/TRBV12-4|TRBJ2-1
ASSFSRLAGDNEQF
>NA|TRBV3-1|TRBJ1-2
ASSPRGGGRGNYGYT
>few|TRBV5-1|TRBJ2-5
ASSPRLAGGSETQY
>NA|TRBV6-5|TRBJ2-7
ASSSGTSLSYEQY
>many|TRBV12-3/TRBV12-4|TRBJ2-2
ASNFGTGPGELF
>NA|TRBV6-2/TRBV6-3|TRBJ1-6
ASSYSGRTSSYNSPLH
>NA|TRBV5-1|TRBJ2-1
ASSPTPGRSLRLAGLYNEQF
>few|TRBV20-1|TRBJ2-1
SAGRPRKQF
>NA|TRBV5-1|TRBJ2-7
ASSLFLPPGLADEQY
>few|TRBV2|TRBJ1-1
ASSMGASTEAF
>few|TRBV5-1|TRBJ2-5
ASSFGGLVETQY
>NA|TRBV11-3|TRBJ2-7
ASSEGQGKPYEQY
>few|TRBV5-1|TRBJ2-7
ARSRTSGGEQY
>NA|TRBV7-9|TRBJ2-1
ASSLNEAASNEQF
>many|TRBV5-1|TRBJ2-1
ASSSGQYYNEQF
>few|TRBV20-1|TRBJ2-2
SANAPHKRNTGELF
>NA|TRBV5-1|TRBJ1-1
ASSLESRDEGAF
>NA|TRBV24-1|TRBJ2-3
ATSGPRVGSTDTQY
>few|TRBV7-2|TRBJ2-7
ASSLAPWESGSEQY
>few|TRBV28|TRBJ2-5
ATKGGSLKETQY
>NA|TRBV10-3|TRBJ1-2
AITGTGFPNYGYT
>NA|TRBV20-1|TRBJ2-3
SARGLAVLDTQY
>NA|TRBV5-1|TRBJ2-5
ASSSRVSSQETQY
>once|TRBV18|TRBJ2-1
ASSVHERGYNEQF
>NA|TRBV27|TRBJ2-1
ASSWDPESYNEQF
>many|TRBV5-6|TRBJ1-5
ASSLSGLHQPQH
>NA|TRBV6-1|TRBJ2-3
ASSEALGQGGTDTQY
>few|TRBV20-1|TRBJ2-7
SFERDSYEQY
>NA|TRBV5-1|TRBJ1-2
ASSSIYRDRGDGYT
>few|TRBV7-9|TRBJ1-1
ASSSTGQSNTEAF
>NA|TRBV5-1|TRBJ2-4
ASSLRTDQIEY
>NA|TRBV20-1|TRBJ2-3
SAAGIGYGKDTQY
>few|TRBV4-1|TRBJ2-1
ASSHLVKGGNEQF
>few|TRBV7-7|TRBJ2-1
ASSKGTRGEQF
>many|TRBV12-3/TRBV12-4|TRBJ2-7
ASSPHSGRSYEQY
>few|TRBV10-3|TRBJ2-6
AIRGSSGANVLT
>NA|TRBV7-9|TRBJ1-1
ASSFWVLGGMNTEAF
>NA|TRBV5-1|TRBJ2-7
ASSLVVRSGSTYEQY
>few|TRBV2|TRBJ2-1
ASSEARYNEQF
>few|TRBV20-1|TRBJ2-5
SVRTSGPPGETQY
>NA|TRBV4-1|TRBJ2-5
ASSQELTQY
>few|TRBV7-3|TRBJ2-1
ASSPLLGMDNEQF
>few|TRBV7-3|TRBJ2-1
ASSPGGAGINEQF
>few|TRBV13|TRBJ2-7
ASSYQTSPYSYEQY
>many|TRBV19|TRBJ1-5
ASSIGSYSNQPQH
>NA|TRBV20-1|TRBJ2-5
SAALIRSQETQY
>NA|TRBV7-2|TRBJ2-3
ASSLDSATDTQY
>NA|TRBV15|TRBJ1-1
ATSRPNRGGNTEAF
>NA|TRBV27|TRBJ2-7
ASSFLSRYEQY
>few|TRBV5-1|TRBJ2-7
ASTPIGFSYEQY
>NA|TRBV5-1|TRBJ2-2
ASSPQVGTSGWSGTGELF